This TCR beta chain came from a study of cytomegalovirus exposure and HLA in healthy donors. The primer mix had 60 Vbeta and 13 Jbeta primers. The table came from immunoSEQ multiplex PCR; TCRdb's copy has only in-frame clones and leaves some out. Found here are 50,000 to 75,000 clones, around 80% of them singletons; the top ten hold 3% to 4.5%. Per germline, CDR1 SGHRS and CDR2 YFSETQ. Deletions cut 8 bases from V and 1 base from J, with 12 bases between. There are 13 residues in the CDR3. J is TRBJ1-1 and V is TRBV5-1; TRBD1 is a possible D gene (5 bases). The specimen was PBMCs. This sequence originates from a woman aged 35 to 49 in good health and CMV-seronegative. This CDR3 reads CASQRQTNTEAFF. The CDR3, as DNA: TGCGCCAGTCAGAGACAGACGAACACTGAAGCTTTCTTT.